The next 9 T cell receptor beta chains were all read from a single sample in a study of cytomegalovirus exposure and HLA in healthy donors. The PCR was carried out with 60 Vbeta primers and 13 Jbeta primers. Assay used: immunoSEQ multiplex PCR; TCRdb lists only in-frame clones, some missing. The table has 150,000 or so clones, about 80% seen once. Sequenced material: PBMCs. All receptors derive from a woman in her thirties or forties in good health and CMV-seronegative.

The rearrangement uses TRBV5-6 and TRBJ2-3, with 8 positions matching TRBD2. Germline-derived CDR1 and CDR2 are SGHDT and YYEEEE. The CDR3 consists of 14 residues. V was clipped by 4 bases and J by 4 bases; unmatched bases: 5. The CDR3, as DNA: TGTGCCAGCAGCCCGGGACTAGGCGCAGATACGCAGTATTTT. This codes for CASSPGLGADTQYF.

The V gene is TRBV9, the J gene TRBJ2-2, with D maybe TRBD2 (5 bases). Between the trimmed V and J ends, which lost 0 bases and 4 bases, there was a span of 10 bases. Germline V gene data show CDR1 as SGDLS and CDR2 as YYNGEE. This CDR3 is 15 amino acids long. In nucleotides, the CDR3 is TGTGCCAGCAGCGTAGGGGAGTCTCTCACCGGGGAGCTGTTTTTT. Protein product: CASSVGESLTGELFF.

The gene calls are TRBV7-9 and TRBJ1-1, with TRBD1 matching 7 bases. The CDR3 is 15 amino acids. Trimming removed 5 bases from V and 0 bases from J; junction bases left unmatched: 6. From germline, CDR1 is SEHNR and CDR2 FQNEAQ (reference sequence). The CDR3, as DNA: TGTGCCAGCAGCCGACAGGGCGTAATGAACACTGAAGCTTTCTTT. It yields the protein CASSRQGVMNTEAFF.

This CDR3 reads CASSEDLPDNEQFF. In DNA form, the CDR3 reads TGTGCCAGCAGTGAAGACCTACCTGACAATGAGCAGTTCTTC. The chain links TRBV6-1 to TRBJ2-1; D remains ambiguous. Germline CDR1 MNHNS, CDR2 SASEGT. The V end was cut by 1 base, the J end by 5 bases, with 9 bases between. The CDR3 totals 14 residues.

J is TRBJ2-1 and V is TRBV4-1; D is unresolved. Trimming shortened V by 2 bases and J by 8 bases, and 13 bases separated the two germline ends. The germline V gene encodes CDR1 MGHRA and CDR2 YSYEKL. The CDR3 length is 14 residues. The CDR3 loop reads CASSQRYVGHEQFF. DNA for the CDR3: TGCGCCAGCAGCCAACGTTACGTTGGGCATGAGCAGTTCTTC.

The gene calls are TRBV2 and TRBJ2-3; D is ambiguous. Looked up from germline, CDR1 is SNHLY and CDR2 is FYNNEI. Trimming removed 2 bases from V and 9 bases from J, with 6 bases in between. The CDR3 totals 11 residues. In DNA form, the CDR3 reads TGTGCCAGCAGTGAACAGTTGACGCAGTATTTT. This translates into CASSEQLTQYF. The complete variable domain, with remaining parts taken from reference TRBV2 and TRBJ2-3, reads EPEVTQTPSHQVTQMGQEVILRCVPISNHLYFYWYRQILGQKVEFLVSFYNNEISEKSEIFDDQFSVERPDGSNFTLKIRSTKLEDSAMYFCASSEQLTQYFGPGTRLTVL.

The gene calls are TRBV9 and TRBJ2-3; D is perhaps TRBD2 (6 bases). The germline V gene has CDR1 SGDLS and CDR2 YYNGEE. The CDR3 is 17 amino acids. With 3 bases removed from V and 2 bases from J, the gap between germline ends came to 19 bases. In nucleotides, the CDR3 is TGTGCCAGCAGCGACGGGATAGCGGAGAGCGACACAGATACGCAGTATTTT. Translating gives CASSDGIAESDTDTQYF.

CDR3 bases: TGTGCCAGCAGTCCTACACAGGGAGGCAATCAGCCCCAGCATTTT. This codes for CASSPTQGGNQPQHF. The rearrangement links TRBV6-1 to TRBJ1-5; TRBD1 might be the D (6 bases). Germline V gene sequence: CDR1 MNHNS, CDR2 SASEGT. Trimming stripped 5 bases from V and 2 bases from J, with 13 bases between. The CDR3 totals 15 residues.

The V and J genes are TRBV7-9 and TRBJ2-1; 7 bases are a match to TRBD2. The CDR3 is made up of 17 amino acids. The ends lost 2 bases at V and 7 bases at J; junction bases unmatched: 14. The germline gives CDR1 SEHNR, CDR2 FQNEAQ (reference sequence). The CDR3 sequence: CASSLLAAGEGENEQFF. CDR3 coding DNA: TGTGCCAGCAGCTTACTAGCGGCGGGAGAGGGTGAGAATGAGCAGTTCTTC. Complete variable domain (other parts from reference TRBV7-9 and TRBJ2-1): DTGVSQNPRHKITKRGQNVTFRCDPISEHNRLYWYRQTLGQGPEFLTYFQNEAQLEKSRLLSDRFSAERPKGSFSTLEIQRTEQGDSAMYLCASSLLAAGEGENEQFFGPGTRLTVL.